This T cell receptor (beta chain) emerged from a study of OX40 agonist ivuxolimab in advanced cancers. Turning to the study itself: Patients undergoing dose escalation presented with hepatocellular carcinoma, melanoma, renal cell or head and neck cancer.

The method was immunoSEQ multiplex PCR; TCRdb's version includes in-frame clones alone and lacks a portion of them. The table lists 90,000 or so clones, more than 85% of them singletons. This CDR3 contains 15 residues. V shed 2 bases and J shed 2 bases, with 11 bases lying between them. Germline loops: CDR1 KGHSH, CDR2 LQKENI. This TCR was recovered from an adult with an advanced solid tumor such as melanoma, head and neck, liver or kidney cancer. The source material was CD4+ or CD8+ T cells sorted from blood, sampled in a trial of the OX40 agonist ivuxolimab. The chain is built from TRBV18 and TRBJ2-3, with D perhaps matching TRBD2 (7 bases). The CDR3 sequence: CASSPRGGATDTQYF. The CDR3 coding sequence is TGTGCCAGCTCACCAAGAGGGGGGGCCACAGATACGCAGTATTTT.